One and the same sample provided the 8 T cell receptor beta chains below, sequenced in a study of shared clonotypes between healthy human individuals (dated by TCRdb to between 2020 and 2021). The library relied on the immunoSEQ multiplex PCR assay. TCRdb took this table from immuneACCESS and kept in-frame rearrangements with V and J called. Such tables lack part of the clones; where checked against another copy, unresolved V genes explain under half of the gap, and the rest is unexplained. For this sample there are 2 million to 2.5 million clones; 90% to 95% appear just once. The leading ten clones occupy approximately 0.35% of the sample. The sequencing sample was made of naive CD4+ T cells from PBMCs. The sample's cell subset or site label, decoded: CD45RA+ positively selected. These receptors were collected from a man aged 18 to 35 in good health. Some clones in this sample may be carry-over from other donors' samples.

In regard to this clone: The sample has other DNA sequences that encode this CDR3 too. The chain is built from TRBV5-1 and TRBJ1-1, with D unresolved. Trimming removed 0 bases from V and 0 bases from J, with 6 bases in between. This CDR3 region has 14 residues. Germline V gene data show CDR1 as SGHRS and CDR2 as YFSETQ. Here the CDR3 DNA reads TGCGCCAGCAGCTTGGGACGGGTGAACACTGAAGCTTTCTTT. Its protein is CASSLGRVNTEAFF. The entire variable domain, with the rest obtained from reference TRBV5-1 and TRBJ1-1, is as follows: KAGVTQTPRYLIKTRGQQVTLSCSPISGHRSVSWYQQTPGQGLQFLFEYFSETQRNKGNFPGRFSGRQFSNSRSEMNVSTLELGDSALYLCASSLGRVNTEAFFGQGTRLTVV.

This chain connects TRBV7-9 to TRBJ2-3; TRBD2 is a possible D gene (6 bases). Per the germline V gene, CDR1 is SEHNR and CDR2 is FQNEAQ (reference sequence). The V and J ends lost 5 bases and 2 bases respectively, with 14 bases between them. The CDR3 is made up of 15 amino acids. The CDR3 spells CASSRSGSTTDTQYF. The CDR3 DNA reads as TGTGCCAGCAGCCGTAGCGGTTCGACCACAGATACGCAGTATTTT.

This chain joins TRBV5-1 and TRBJ2-6; D is undetermined. This CDR3 is built from 16 residues. Germline V gene lookup returns CDR1 SGHRS and CDR2 YFSETQ. V lost 4 bases to trimming and J lost 1 base, with 12 bases between them. The DNA for the CDR3 is TGCGCCAGCAGCCTGTTCAGCCAGTCTGGGGCCAACGTCCTGACTTTC. It translates to CASSLFSQSGANVLTF.

The rearrangement links TRBV7-8 to TRBJ2-2; 14 bases align to TRBD2. Trimming took 5 bases from V and 1 from J; bases not matched to a gene: 6. The CDR3 is 18 amino acids. CDR1 and CDR2 (germline): SGHVS, FQNEAQ. In DNA, the CDR3 is TGTGCCAGCAGCGGACGGACTAGCGGGAGGATGAACACCGGGGAGCTGTTTTTT. The encoded protein is CASSGRTSGRMNTGELFF.

This chain joins TRBV13 and TRBJ1-3, with D maybe TRBD1 (6 bases). The V gene lost 5 bases and the J gene lost 0 bases, with 17 bases spanning the gap. The germline V gene has CDR1 PRHDT and CDR2 FYEKMQ (reference sequence). This CDR3 has 17 amino acids. In DNA form, the CDR3 reads TGTGCCAGCAGCCCTGTAGGGACAAGAGTCTCTGGAAACACCATATATTTT. Translating gives CASSPVGTRVSGNTIYF.

The chain combines TRBV4-1 with TRBJ2-2, with 11 nucleotides matching TRBD2. Looked up from germline, CDR1 is MGHRA and CDR2 is YSYEKL. V trimming: 1 base; J trimming: 7 bases; junction bases outside the gene matches: 5. This CDR3 is 16 amino acids long. CDR3 nucleotides: TGCGCCAGCAGCCAAGTACTAGCGGGAGACATCGGGGAGCTGTTTTTT. Protein product: CASSQVLAGDIGELFF.

CDR3 in amino acids: CASSLPGTYSNQPQHF. In nucleotides, the CDR3 is TGTGCCAGCAGTTTGCCAGGGACTTATAGCAATCAGCCCCAGCATTTT. This sequence joins TRBV28 and TRBJ1-5; D possibly corresponds to TRBD1 (5 bases). This CDR3 has 16 residues. Trimming removed 3 bases from V and 0 bases from J, with 12 bases in between. Per the germline V gene, CDR1 is MDHEN and CDR2 is SYDVKM.

The V gene is TRBV5-1, the J gene TRBJ2-1; 7 bases match TRBD2. Unmatched junction bases numbered 7, after V lost 3 bases and J lost 7 bases. Germline CDR1 and CDR2: SGHRS and YFSETQ. The CDR3 runs to 14 residues. The CDR3 nucleotides read TGCGCCAGCAGCTGGGAGACTAGCCCGAATGAGCAGTTCTTC. Amino acid sequence: CASSWETSPNEQFF.